Shown below are 26 T cell receptor beta chains from a single sample sequenced in a study of identical twins. One entry per CDR3 protein results from TCRdb running MiXCR on the 5' RACE reads. The sample has around 280,000 distinct CDR3 sequences, about 8.3% seen once. The data were also submitted as part of a second study, on yellow fever vaccine responses in identical twins.

Source material: memory (CD45RO+) T cells sorted from blood. These receptors were collected from a woman aged 18-29 years in good health.

The CDR3 sequence is CASSPDSTDTQYF. As DNA, the CDR3 is TGTGCCAGCAGCCCGGACAGCACAGATACGCAGTATTTT. The chain uses TRBV5-6 and TRBJ2-3, with no clear D. From germline, CDR1 is SGHDT and CDR2 YYEEEE. V was shortened by 4 bases and J by 0 bases, with 6 bases between the two germline ends. The CDR3 extends over 13 amino acids.

The chain recombines TRBV12-3 or TRBV12-4 with TRBJ2-6, with D possibly matching TRBD2 (6 bases). V lost 7 bases to trimming and J lost 0 bases, with 16 bases between them. This CDR3 comprises 17 residues. The CDR3 DNA reads TGTGCCAGCAATTCGGGACTCTTGAGCTCTGGGGCCAACGTCCTGACTTTC. It yields the protein CASNSGLLSSGANVLTF.

The sample holds a few counts of this clonotype. The rearrangement uses TRBV3-1 and TRBJ2-4; D remains ambiguous. V was shortened by 3 bases and J by 3 bases, with 12 bases between the two germline ends. The CDR3 is 15 amino acids. Germline V CDR1 and CDR2: LGHDT, YNNKEL (reference sequence). CDR3 region: CASSHSRVGKNIQYF. The CDR3 DNA reads TGTGCCAGCAGCCATTCGAGAGTCGGCAAAAACATTCAGTACTTC.

This rearrangement joins TRBV20-1 to TRBJ1-5, with D perhaps matching TRBD1 (6 bases). The V gene lost 0 bases and the J gene lost 7 bases, with 22 bases spanning the gap. The CDR3 totals 17 residues. Per the germline V gene, CDR1 is DFQATT and CDR2 is SNEGSKA (reference sequence). The CDR3 coding sequence is TGCAGTGCTAGAGACCTAAATAAGGGGGAGCTAGGGCAGCCCCAGCATTTT. This translates into CSARDLNKGELGQPQHF.

V gene TRBV6-1 combines with J gene TRBJ2-1; 10 nucleotides align to TRBD1. J lost 4 bases, V lost 2 bases, and 5 bases had no gene match. CDR3 length equals 16 residues. From germline, CDR1 is MNHNS and CDR2 SASEGT. CDR3 nucleotides: TGTGCCAGCAGTGAACATCGGACAGGGGGTTACAATGAGCAGTTCTTC. Its translation is CASSEHRTGGYNEQFF.

In this sample, this clonotype turned up a few times. This chain joins TRBV27 and TRBJ2-6, with D possibly being TRBD1 (6 bases). The CDR3 is made up of 16 amino acids. Trimming left V 7 bases short and J 3 bases short, with 16 bases between. The V gene's germline CDR1 is MNHEY and CDR2 SMNVEV (reference sequence). In nucleotides, the CDR3 is TGTGCCAGCATGACAGGAGCCCATTTTGGGGCCAACGTCCTGACTTTC. Translation: CASMTGAHFGANVLTF.

Comments on this clonotype: One end of the junction is discordant with germline, which a read error may explain. The CDR3 protein is CASSLTPWTGRTYKQYF. The CDR3, as DNA: TGTGCCAGCAGCTTAACGCCGTGGACAGGGCGAACCTACAAGCAGTACTTC. V is TRBV11-3 and J is TRBJ2-7; the match to TRBD1 covers 8 bases. The CDR3 has 17 residues. Germline CDR1 is SGHNT and CDR2 is YENEEA.

This clonotype was seen repeatedly, ten times or more. The V and J genes are TRBV29-1 and TRBJ2-4, with TRBD2 matching over 8 bases. This CDR3 is 17 amino acids long. Germline loops: CDR1 SQVTM, CDR2 ANQGSEA. V lost 0 bases to trimming and J lost 0 bases; unmatched junction nucleotides: 7. Here the CDR3 reads CSVEDWGGGLAKNIQYF. The CDR3 DNA is TGCAGCGTTGAAGATTGGGGCGGGGGGCTAGCCAAAAACATTCAGTACTTC.

In its sample, this clonotype was seen a few times. V usage is TRBV5-1 and J usage is TRBJ2-1; D is possibly TRBD1 or TRBD2 (6 bases each). CDR1 is SGHRS and CDR2 is YFSETQ in the germline V gene. CDR3 length: 17 amino acids. The V gene lost 2 bases and the J gene lost 3 bases, with 18 bases spanning the gap. In DNA, the CDR3 is TGCGCCAGCAGCTTTGGGGGCTTGGGGGGCGTCTACAATGAGCAGTTCTTC. Translated, it gives CASSFGGLGGVYNEQFF.

The chain joins TRBV5-4 to TRBJ1-1; no clear D. The V gene's germline CDR1 is SGHNT and CDR2 YYREEE (reference sequence). V was shortened by 3 bases and J by 0 bases, with 12 bases between the two germline ends. The CDR3 consists of 15 residues. The CDR3 bases are TGTGCCAGCAGCTCCTTAGGAGAGCTGAACACTGAAGCTTTCTTT. This codes for CASSSLGELNTEAFF.

This clonotype was observed at least ten times. The gene calls are TRBV12-3 or TRBV12-4 and TRBJ1-6, with 7 bases matching TRBD1. Trimming cost V 5 bases and J 7 bases; bases outside gene matches: 8. The CDR3 consists of 15 residues. CDR3 nucleotide sequence: TGTGCCAGCAGTGCACAGGGGCGAGGGAATTCACCCCTCCACTTT. Translation gives CASSAQGRGNSPLHF.

The rearrangement joins TRBV14 to TRBJ2-7; D is possibly TRBD2 (6 bases). This CDR3 has 12 residues. CDR1 and CDR2 from the germline V gene are SGHDN and FVKESK. V was cut by 8 bases and J by 5 bases, with 13 bases left in between. CDR3 in amino acids: CASRGTGNEQYF. The CDR3 DNA is TGTGCCAGCCGCGGGACGGGGAACGAGCAGTACTTC. Together with reference TRBV14 and TRBJ2-7, the CDR3 gives the full variable domain: EAGVTQFPSHSVIEKGQTVTLRCDPISGHDNLYWYRRVMGKEIKFLLHFVKESKQDESGMPNNRFLAERTGGTYSTLKVQPAELEDSGVYFCASRGTGNEQYFGPGTRLTVT.

This clonotype was counted many times. The V and J genes are TRBV3-1 and TRBJ2-3; TRBD2 aligns across 8 bases. This CDR3 has 16 residues. J was trimmed by 4 bases and V by 0 bases; bases with no gene match: 6. Germline lookup yields CDR1 LGHDT and CDR2 YNNKEL (reference sequence). The chain's CDR3 is CASSQDSGGASDTQYF. The CDR3 nucleotides are TGTGCCAGCAGCCAAGATTCCGGGGGGGCCTCAGATACGCAGTATTTT.

DNA for the CDR3: TGTGCCACCAGTGACCCGGACAGTTCCTACGAGCAGTACTTC. This encodes CATSDPDSSYEQYF. This sequence joins TRBV24-1 and TRBJ2-7, with a tentative D call TRBD1 (6 bases). Germline CDR1 and CDR2: KGHDR and SFDVKD. There are 14 residues in the CDR3. Trimming pared 4 bases from V and 1 base from J, leaving 10 bases between.

This clonotype was picked up many times. The chain links TRBV4-2 to TRBJ2-1, with D uncertain. The CDR3 contains 13 residues. The V gene's germline CDR1 is LGHNA and CDR2 YNFKEQ. The V and J ends lost 3 bases and 5 bases respectively, with 8 bases between them. CDR3 region: CASSHLPDNEQFF. CDR3 in DNA: TGTGCCAGCAGCCATCTTCCCGACAATGAGCAGTTCTTC.

This clonotype was observed many times. The J gene is TRBJ2-3, the V gene TRBV20-1; 14 nucleotides agree with TRBD2. Unmatched junction bases numbered 5, after V lost 5 bases and J lost 1 base. The CDR3 contains 16 residues. The V gene's germline CDR1 is DFQATT and CDR2 SNEGSKA (reference sequence). The CDR3 nucleotides read TGCAGTGCTGGGACTAGCGGGAGTTCGGGCACAGATACGCAGTATTTT. As protein: CSAGTSGSSGTDTQYF.

Only a few counts were recorded for this clonotype. The CDR3 loop reads CASSPLQGYEQYF. The DNA for the CDR3 is TGTGCCAGCTCACCCCTGCAGGGTTACGAGCAGTACTTC. This chain joins TRBV18 and TRBJ2-7; perhaps TRBD1 as D (5 bases). This CDR3 region has 13 residues. Trimming took 3 bases from V and 4 from J, leaving 10 bases between them. In germline, CDR1 is KGHSH, CDR2 LQKENI.

This clonotype was picked up many times. The J gene is TRBJ2-1, the V gene TRBV9, with 9 bases matching TRBD2. After removal of 0 bases from V and 8 bases from J, the junction contained 6 bases not matched to a gene. Looked up from germline, CDR1 is SGDLS and CDR2 is YYNGEE. This CDR3 is 15 amino acids long. In DNA, the CDR3 is TGTGCCAGCAGCGTAGATCTAGCGGGGATCGATGAGCAGTTCTTC. This translates into CASSVDLAGIDEQFF. The whole variable domain, remainder taken from reference TRBV9 and TRBJ2-1, is DSGVTQTPKHLITATGQRVTLRCSPRSGDLSVYWYQQSLDQGLQFLIQYYNGEERAKGNILERFSAQQFPDLHSELNLSSLELGDSALYFCASSVDLAGIDEQFFGPGTRLTVL.

This clonotype appeared a few times. The rearrangement joins TRBV24-1 to TRBJ1-1; D unresolved. Germline values: CDR1 KGHDR, CDR2 SFDVKD. Trimming took 4 bases from V and 13 from J, leaving 15 bases between them. The CDR3 runs 12 residues. DNA of the CDR3: TGTGCCACCAGTGAAAGTGACCCCACATTTTTCTTT. Its translation: CATSESDPTFFF.

CDR3: CASNLGQGGSQPQHF. CDR3 DNA: TGTGCCAGCAATCTTGGACAGGGTGGATCTCAGCCCCAGCATTTT. The chain recombines TRBV2 with TRBJ1-5, with 8 bases matching TRBD1. There are 15 residues in the CDR3. V gave up 7 bases and J gave up 6 bases; unmatched junction bases: 11. The germline CDR1 and CDR2 sequences are SNHLY and FYNNEI.

The table lists this clonotype with many counts. J is TRBJ1-2 and V is TRBV29-1, with no clear D. The germline CDR1 and CDR2 sequences are SQVTM and ANQGSEA. With 4 bases removed from V and 5 bases from J, the gap between germline ends came to 14 bases. The CDR3 sequence is 13 residues long. The CDR3 nucleotides are TGCAGCGTTGGGTCCCGACTGACTTATGGCTACACCTTC. This encodes CSVGSRLTYGYTF.

This clonotype was counted at least ten times. This chain connects TRBV12-3 or TRBV12-4 to TRBJ2-2; TRBD1 matches 7 bases. V lost 4 bases to trimming and J lost 6 bases; unmatched junction nucleotides: 8. The CDR3 consists of 15 residues. CDR3 DNA: TGTGCCAGCAGTTCTGCCGGACAGGTACCCGGGGAGCTGTTTTTT. Encoded protein: CASSSAGQVPGELFF.

This clonotype was counted at least ten times. The chain links TRBV24-1 to TRBJ2-1; D possibly corresponds to TRBD2 (6 bases). Trimming took 3 bases from V and 0 from J, leaving 14 bases between them. Germline CDR1 and CDR2: KGHDR and SFDVKD. The CDR3 covers 17 residues. The CDR3 nucleotides are TGTGCCACCAGTGATCCCCGGGCGGGAAGCTCCTACAATGAGCAGTTCTTC. It specifies CATSDPRAGSSYNEQFF.

The table lists this clonotype with a few counts. The chain has TRBV20-1 and TRBJ1-1; no reliable D call. V dropped 7 bases and J dropped 3 bases, with 12 bases sitting between them. CDR1 and CDR2 (germline): DFQATT, SNEGSKA (reference sequence). This CDR3 contains 12 residues. The CDR3 DNA is TGCAGTGTGAAAGAGGGAGACACTGAAGCTTTCTTT. This translates into CSVKEGDTEAFF.

The chain employs TRBV5-8 and TRBJ2-1; 14 bases fit TRBD2. Germline values: CDR1 SGHTS, CDR2 YDEGEE. CDR3 length: 15 residues. J was trimmed by 8 bases and V by 4 bases; bases with no gene match: 5. In DNA form, the CDR3 reads TGTGCCAGCAGCCGAGGGACTAGCGGGAGCTATGAGCAGTTCTTC. Translation gives CASSRGTSGSYEQFF. The full variable domain, rest sourced from reference TRBV5-8 and TRBJ2-1, is EAGVTQSPTHLIKTRGQQATLRCSPISGHTSVYWYQQALGLGLQFLLWYDEGEERNRGNFPPRFSGRQFPNYSSELNVNALELEDSALYLCASSRGTSGSYEQFFGPGTRLTVL.

The table lists this clonotype with a few counts. V and J are TRBV20-1 and TRBJ2-3; 8 nucleotides line up with TRBD2. Trimming removed 7 bases from V and 4 bases from J; junction bases left unmatched: 13. The CDR3 consists of 15 residues. Germline lookup yields CDR1 DFQATT and CDR2 SNEGSKA (reference sequence). The CDR3 nucleotides are TGCAGTGTTAGCCCGGGACTAGAAGGGTCAGATACGCAGTATTTT. It translates to CSVSPGLEGSDTQYF.